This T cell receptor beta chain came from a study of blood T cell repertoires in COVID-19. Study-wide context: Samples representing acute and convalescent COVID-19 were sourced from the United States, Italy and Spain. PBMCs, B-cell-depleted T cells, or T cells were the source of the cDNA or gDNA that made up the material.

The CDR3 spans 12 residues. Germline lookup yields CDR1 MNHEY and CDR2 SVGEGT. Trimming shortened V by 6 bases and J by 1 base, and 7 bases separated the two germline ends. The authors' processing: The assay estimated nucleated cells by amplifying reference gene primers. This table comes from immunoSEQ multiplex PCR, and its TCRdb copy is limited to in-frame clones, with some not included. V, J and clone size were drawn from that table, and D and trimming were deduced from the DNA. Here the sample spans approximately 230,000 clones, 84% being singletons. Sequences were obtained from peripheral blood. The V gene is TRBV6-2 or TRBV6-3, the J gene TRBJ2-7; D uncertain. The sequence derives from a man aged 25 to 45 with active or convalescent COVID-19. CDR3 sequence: CASSPVSYEQYF. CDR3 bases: TGTGCCAGCAGCCCCGTATCCTACGAGCAGTACTTC.